These 8 T cell receptor beta chains originate from one sample sequenced in a study of T cells after somatic rescue of genetic block. Produced via immunoSEQ multiplex PCR; TCRdb's table is partial and in-frame only. The table has around 50,000 clones, approximately 96% seen once; the top ten hold approximately 0.075%. The sequencing sample was made of peripheral blood mononuclear cells (PBMCs). The receptor source for this set is a child under two years old.

This chain joins TRBV5-3 and TRBJ1-2, with D unclear. TRBV5-3 carries the ORF label, with uncertain function. Trimming removed 8 bases from V and 6 bases from J, with 14 bases in between. This CDR3 has 12 residues. CDR3 DNA: TGTGCCAGCAGCACCGGACTGAATGGCTACACCTTC. Translation gives CASSTGLNGYTF.

This clone was observed a few times. The rearrangement joins TRBV7-9 to TRBJ2-7; unclear D gene. V was shortened by 5 bases and J by 6 bases, with 11 bases between the two germline ends. This CDR3 has 12 residues. Germline values: CDR1 SEHNR, CDR2 FQNEAQ (reference sequence). CDR3 protein: CASSPYGPEQYF. CDR3 DNA sequence: TGTGCCAGCAGCCCCTATGGCCCCGAGCAGTACTTC.

V usage is TRBV25-1 and J usage is TRBJ2-3, with TRBD2 matching 8 bases. This CDR3 spans 14 amino acids. CDR1 is MGHDK and CDR2 is SYGVNS in the germline V gene. The trim removed 3 bases at V and 2 bases at J, leaving 1 base unmatched. The CDR3: CASSDGRATDTQYF. Here the CDR3 DNA reads TGTGCCAGCAGTGACGGGAGGGCCACAGATACGCAGTATTTT.

The chain links TRBV7-9 to TRBJ2-5; 8 positions agree with TRBD1. Germline V gives CDR1 SEHNR, CDR2 FQNEAQ (reference sequence). The ends lost 2 bases at V and 4 bases at J; junction bases unmatched: 3. The CDR3 is made up of 14 amino acids. This chain's CDR3 is CASSLTGTGETQYF. CDR3 sequence (DNA): TGTGCCAGCAGCTTAACCGGGACAGGAGAGACCCAGTACTTC.

The chain carries TRBV27 and TRBJ1-2; TRBD1 is a possible D gene (6 bases). V lost 6 bases and J lost 4, with 15 bases in between. Germline assignment: CDR1 MNHEY and CDR2 SMNVEV (reference sequence). The CDR3 covers 14 residues. As DNA, the CDR3 is TGTGCCAGCAGACGCGGGGGGCAGAGCTATGGCTACACCTTC. Translated, it gives CASRRGGQSYGYTF.

The V call is TRBV7-9, the J call TRBJ2-7; 9 positions match TRBD1. The CDR3 runs to 13 residues. Unmatched junction bases numbered 3, after V lost 3 bases and J lost 6 bases. Germline assignment: CDR1 SEHNR and CDR2 FQNEAQ (reference sequence). CDR3 in amino acids: CASSLGTGIEQYF. The CDR3, as DNA: TGTGCCAGCAGCTTGGGGACAGGGATCGAGCAGTACTTC.

The rearrangement joins TRBV7-6 to TRBJ2-1; 9 bases are a match to TRBD2. This CDR3 has 16 residues. The V segment lost 4 bases and the J segment 3 bases; nucleotides outside the gene matches: 7. Per the germline V gene, CDR1 is SGHVS and CDR2 is FNYEAQ. CDR3 DNA: TGTGCCAGCAGCTCTATAGCGGGAGTAGTCTACAATGAGCAGTTCTTC. Its translation is CASSSIAGVVYNEQFF.

The chain joins TRBV29-1 to TRBJ1-2; D is unresolved. The V gene lost 4 bases and the J gene lost 6 bases, with 6 bases spanning the gap. This CDR3 has 10 residues. Germline V gene data show CDR1 as SQVTM and CDR2 as ANQGSEA. The CDR3 bases are TGCAGCGTTGGGGCGGATGGCTACACCTTC. Translation gives CSVGADGYTF. The whole variable domain, remainder taken from reference TRBV29-1 and TRBJ1-2, is SAVISQKPSRDICQRGTSLTIQCQVDSQVTMMFWYRQQPGQSLTLIATANQGSEATYESGFVIDKFPISRPNLTFSTLTVSNMSPEDSSIYLCSVGADGYTFGSGTRLTVV.